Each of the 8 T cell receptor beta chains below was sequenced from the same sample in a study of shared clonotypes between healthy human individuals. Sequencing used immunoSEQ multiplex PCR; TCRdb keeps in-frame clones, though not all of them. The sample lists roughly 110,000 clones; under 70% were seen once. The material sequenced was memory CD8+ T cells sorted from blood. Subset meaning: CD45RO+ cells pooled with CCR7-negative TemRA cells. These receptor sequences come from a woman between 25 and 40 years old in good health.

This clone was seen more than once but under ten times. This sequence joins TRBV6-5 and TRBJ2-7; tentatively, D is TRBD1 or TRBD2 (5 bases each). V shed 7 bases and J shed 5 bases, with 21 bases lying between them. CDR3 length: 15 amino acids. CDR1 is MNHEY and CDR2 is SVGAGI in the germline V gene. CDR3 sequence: CASKPQGSAGHEQYF. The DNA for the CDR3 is TGTGCCAGCAAACCGCAGGGCAGCGCGGGTCACGAGCAGTACTTC.

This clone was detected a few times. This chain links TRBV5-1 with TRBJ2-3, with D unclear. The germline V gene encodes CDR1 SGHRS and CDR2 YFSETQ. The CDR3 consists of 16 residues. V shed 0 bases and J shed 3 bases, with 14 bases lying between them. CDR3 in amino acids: CASSLGVDPSTDTQYF. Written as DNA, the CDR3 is TGCGCCAGCAGCTTGGGGGTGGACCCTAGTACAGATACGCAGTATTTT.

The CDR3 is CASSYLAGLKSGTIYF. The DNA for the CDR3 is TGTGCCAGCAGTTACCTGGCGGGGCTTAAAAGTGGCACCATATATTTT. The V and J genes are TRBV6-5 and TRBJ1-3, with D possibly TRBD1 on 5 matching bases. Between the trimmed V and J ends, which lost 2 bases and 9 bases, there was a span of 20 bases. Germline values: CDR1 MNHEY, CDR2 SVGAGI. This CDR3 comprises 16 residues.

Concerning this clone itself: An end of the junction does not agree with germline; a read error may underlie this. DNA for the CDR3: TGCGCCAGCAGTGCGGGACTAGCGGGAACAATGAGCTCCTACAATGAGCAGTTCTTC. Translation gives CASSAGLAGTMSSYNEQFF. V is TRBV6-4 and J is TRBJ2-1; 13 bases match TRBD2. Germline lookup yields CDR1 MRHNA and CDR2 SNTAGT. The CDR3 spans 19 residues.

CDR3 amino acids: CASSTLSGTQLSYEQYF. Here the CDR3 DNA reads TGTGCCAGCAGCACCTTATCTGGGACTCAGCTATCCTACGAGCAGTACTTC. The V and J genes are TRBV28 and TRBJ2-5; D may be TRBD2 (6 bases). The DNA matches TRBJ2-7 better at its end, which makes the J call doubtful. Germline V gene sequence: CDR1 MDHEN, CDR2 SYDVKM. The CDR3 is made up of 17 amino acids.

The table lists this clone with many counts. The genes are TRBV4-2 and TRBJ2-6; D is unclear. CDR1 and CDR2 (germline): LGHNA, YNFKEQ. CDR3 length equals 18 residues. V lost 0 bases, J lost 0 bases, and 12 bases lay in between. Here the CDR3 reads CASSQERSGTSGANVLTF. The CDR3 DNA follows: TGTGCCAGCAGCCAAGAGCGATCGGGTACCTCTGGGGCCAACGTCCTGACTTTC.

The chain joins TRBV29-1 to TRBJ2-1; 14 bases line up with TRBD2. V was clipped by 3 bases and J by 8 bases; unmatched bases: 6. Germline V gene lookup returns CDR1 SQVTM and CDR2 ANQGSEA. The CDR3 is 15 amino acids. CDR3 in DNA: TGCAGCGTTGAGGGACTAGCGGGAGTTGACGATGAGCAGTTCTTC. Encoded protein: CSVEGLAGVDDEQFF.

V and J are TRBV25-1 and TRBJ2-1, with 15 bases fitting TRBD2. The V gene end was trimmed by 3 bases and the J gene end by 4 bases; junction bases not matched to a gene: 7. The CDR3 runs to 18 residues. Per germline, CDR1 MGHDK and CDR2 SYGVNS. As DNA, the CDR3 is TGTGCCAGCAGTGATCGGACTAGCGGGAGGGCCGATTACAATGAGCAGTTCTTC. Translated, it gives CASSDRTSGRADYNEQFF.